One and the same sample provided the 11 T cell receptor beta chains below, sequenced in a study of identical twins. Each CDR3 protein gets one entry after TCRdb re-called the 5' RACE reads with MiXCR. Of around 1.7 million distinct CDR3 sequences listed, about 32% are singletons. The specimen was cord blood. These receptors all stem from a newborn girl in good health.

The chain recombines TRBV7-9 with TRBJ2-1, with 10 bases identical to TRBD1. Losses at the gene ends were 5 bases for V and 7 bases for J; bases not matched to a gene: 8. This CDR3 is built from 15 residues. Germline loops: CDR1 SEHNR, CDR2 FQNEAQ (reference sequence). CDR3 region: CASSLGQGELNEQFF. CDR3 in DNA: TGTGCCAGCAGCCTTGGACAGGGGGAACTGAATGAGCAGTTCTTC.

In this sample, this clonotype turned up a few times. This CDR3 reads CASSVRGGGLTDTQYF. CDR3 DNA sequence: TGTGCCAGCAGCGTACGAGGGGGGGGGCTCACAGATACGCAGTATTTT. The V call is TRBV9, the J call TRBJ2-3; a possible D gene is TRBD2 (7 bases). Looked up from germline, CDR1 is SGDLS and CDR2 is YYNGEE. This CDR3 spans 16 amino acids. Trimming cost V 1 base and J 2 bases, with 14 bases left between them.

CDR3 sequence (DNA): TGTGCCAGCAGTTTACGCGACAGTTACTCTGGGGCCAACGTCCTGACTTTC. It encodes CASSLRDSYSGANVLTF. The chain joins TRBV12-3 or TRBV12-4 to TRBJ2-6; D is possibly TRBD1 (5 bases). The CDR3 length is 17 residues. The V gene lost 2 bases and the J gene lost 0 bases, with 11 bases spanning the gap.

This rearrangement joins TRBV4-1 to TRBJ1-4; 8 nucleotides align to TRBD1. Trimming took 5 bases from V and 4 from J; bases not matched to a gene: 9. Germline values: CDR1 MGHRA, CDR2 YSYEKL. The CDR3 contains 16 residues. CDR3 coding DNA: TGCGCCAGCAGCACCCCGGGACAGGTCTATAATGAAAAACTGTTTTTT. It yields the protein CASSTPGQVYNEKLFF.

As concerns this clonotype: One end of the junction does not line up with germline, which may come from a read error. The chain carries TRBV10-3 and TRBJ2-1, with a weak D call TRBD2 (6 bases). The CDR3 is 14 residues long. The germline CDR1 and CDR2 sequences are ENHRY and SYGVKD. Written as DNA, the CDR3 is TGTGCCATCATGAGGCGGGAAGACAACAATGAGCAGTCCTTC. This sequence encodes CAIMRREDNNEQSF.

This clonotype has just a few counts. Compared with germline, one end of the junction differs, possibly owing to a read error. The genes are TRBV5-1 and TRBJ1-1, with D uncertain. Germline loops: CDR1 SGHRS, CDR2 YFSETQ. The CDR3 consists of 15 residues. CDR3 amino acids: CASSLGGGRNTEAFF. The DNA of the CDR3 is TGTGCCAGCAGCTTAGGAGGAGGTCGGAACACTGAAGCTTTCTTT.

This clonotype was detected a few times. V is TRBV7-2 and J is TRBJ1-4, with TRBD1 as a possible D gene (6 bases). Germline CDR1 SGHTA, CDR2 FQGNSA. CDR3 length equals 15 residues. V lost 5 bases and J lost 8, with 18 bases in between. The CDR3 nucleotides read TGTGCCAGCAGCCAATTAGGGGGAGGGGGGGAAAAACTGTTTTTT. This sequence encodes CASSQLGGGGEKLFF.

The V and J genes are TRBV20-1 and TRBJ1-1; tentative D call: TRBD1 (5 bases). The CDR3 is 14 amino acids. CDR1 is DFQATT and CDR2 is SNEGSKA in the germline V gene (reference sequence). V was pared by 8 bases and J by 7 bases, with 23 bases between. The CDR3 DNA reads TGCAGTTTAACCGGGGGGAAGGGCAGACTTGAAGCTTTCTTT. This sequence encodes CSLTGGKGRLEAFF.

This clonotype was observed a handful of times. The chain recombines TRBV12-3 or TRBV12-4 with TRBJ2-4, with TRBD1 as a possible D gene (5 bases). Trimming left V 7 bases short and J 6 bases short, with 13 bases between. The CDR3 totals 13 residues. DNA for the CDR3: TGTGCCAGCACCTTGGGGCGGTTAAACATTCAGTACTTC. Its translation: CASTLGRLNIQYF.

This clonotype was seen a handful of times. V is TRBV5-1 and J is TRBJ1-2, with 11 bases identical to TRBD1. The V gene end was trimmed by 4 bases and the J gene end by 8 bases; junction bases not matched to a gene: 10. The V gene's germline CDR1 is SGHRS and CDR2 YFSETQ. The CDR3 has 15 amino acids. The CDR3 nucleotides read TGCGCCAGCAGCCCCGACGGACAGGGGGCGGGCGGCTACACCTTC. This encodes CASSPDGQGAGGYTF.

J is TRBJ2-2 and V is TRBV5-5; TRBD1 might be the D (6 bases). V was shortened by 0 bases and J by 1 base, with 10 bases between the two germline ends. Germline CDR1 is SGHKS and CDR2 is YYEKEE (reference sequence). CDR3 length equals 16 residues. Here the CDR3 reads CASSLVQGLNTGELFF. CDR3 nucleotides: TGTGCCAGCAGCTTGGTACAGGGATTGAACACCGGGGAGCTGTTTTTT.